The clone carrying this T cell receptor (beta chain) was picked up many times. Its antigen is unknown. The data derive from a study of response to subunit inactivated influenza vaccine. TCRdb reanalysed the RT-PCR reads using MiXCR and keeps one entry per CDR3 protein. Among over 650,000 distinct CDR3 sequences listed, approximately 17% were seen once. Study-level findings and limits: The authors proposed limited new T cell recruitment per seasonal influenza vaccination.

The CDR3 extends over 13 amino acids. The germline V and J ends were trimmed by 4 bases and 4 bases, with 11 bases remaining between them. CDR1 MDHEN and CDR2 SYDVKM come from the germline V gene. This specimen was PBMCs from blood, taken around 5 days after vaccination. V is TRBV28 and J is TRBJ2-7; D gene uncertain. This receptor was obtained from a man between 50 and 59 years old who received an inactivated influenza vaccine. CDR3 amino acids: CASSSILAYEQYF. CDR3 nucleotide sequence: TGTGCCAGCAGTTCTATTCTCGCGTACGAGCAGTACTTC.